The 23 T cell receptor beta chains listed next were all sequenced from one sample in a study of blood T cells in healthy people across ages. For the second PCR, which ran for about 6 to 11 cycles, a sample-barcoded 5' primer and a J-beta primer mix were used. Using its own MiXCR run on the 5' RACE reads, TCRdb lists one record per CDR3 protein. The sample consists of some 690,000 distinct CDR3 sequences, roughly 20% of them appearing once. Material for sequencing was blood. The source is a man in his sixties or seventies in good health.

The chain couples TRBV20-1 to TRBJ2-5; no reliable D call. Trimming took off 2 bases at V and 2 bases at J, with 15 bases between the two ends. The germline V gene has CDR1 DFQATT and CDR2 SNEGSKA (reference sequence). CDR3 length: 15 amino acids. The CDR3 DNA sequence: TGCAGTGCTAGACCGTCCTCCGGGTCTCAAGAGACCCAGTACTTC. Amino acids: CSARPSSGSQETQYF.

The genes are TRBV29-1 and TRBJ2-3; D is uncertain. The ends were cut back, 7 bases at V and 2 bases at J, with 13 bases in the middle. In germline, CDR1 is SQVTM, CDR2 ANQGSEA. This CDR3 region has 13 residues. The DNA of the CDR3 is TGCAGCGCCCTATCAAGGGACACAGATACGCAGTATTTT. This sequence encodes CSALSRDTDTQYF.

This clonotype was counted between two and nine times. The chain is built from TRBV7-9 and TRBJ2-5; weak D call: TRBD1 (5 bases). The germline CDR1 and CDR2 sequences are SEHNR and FQNEAQ (reference sequence). The V end was cut by 4 bases, the J end by 4 bases, with 10 bases between. CDR3 length: 13 residues. CDR3 sequence (DNA): TGTGCCAGCAGCTCTATGGGGCGAGAGACCCAGTACTTC. Translation gives CASSSMGRETQYF.

In this sample, this clonotype turned up a few times. The CDR3 DNA follows: TGTGCCATCGTGTCCCGGGACAGGGATAACACTGAAGCTTTCTTT. It translates to CAIVSRDRDNTEAFF. V usage is TRBV10-3 and J usage is TRBJ1-1; 9 bases align to TRBD1. CDR1 and CDR2 (germline): ENHRY, SYGVKD. V was clipped by 8 bases and J by 2 bases; unmatched bases: 9. The length of the CDR3 is 15 residues.

This clonotype showed up just a few times. The rearrangement links TRBV27 to TRBJ2-3; TRBD1 is a possible D gene (6 bases). In germline, CDR1 is MNHEY, CDR2 SMNVEV (reference sequence). V shed 1 base and J shed 8 bases, with 7 bases lying between them. CDR3 length: 12 residues. The CDR3 loop reads CASSLLGATQYF. The CDR3, as DNA: TGTGCCAGCAGTTTATTGGGGGCTACGCAGTATTTT.

This clonotype occurred a few times. The chain employs TRBV10-3 and TRBJ1-4, with 10 bases matching TRBD1. The CDR3 contains 14 residues. Germline CDR1 is ENHRY and CDR2 is SYGVKD. Trimming took 6 bases from V and 7 from J; bases not matched to a gene: 5. In DNA form, the CDR3 reads TGTGCCATCAGATCCGGGACAGGGGTTGAAAAACTGTTTTTT. As protein: CAIRSGTGVEKLFF.

This clonotype appeared a single time. The genes are TRBV5-1 and TRBJ1-6; TRBD1 matches 10 bases. There are 14 residues in the CDR3. Germline CDR1 is SGHRS and CDR2 is YFSETQ. The J segment lost 14 bases and the V segment lost 3 bases, leaving 8 bases of the junction unmatched. The CDR3 nucleotides are TGCGCCAGCAGCTCCCGCGGACAGGGGGTATCCCTCCACTTT. It encodes CASSSRGQGVSLHF. Full variable domain (missing parts from reference TRBV5-1 and TRBJ1-6): KAGVTQTPRYLIKTRGQQVTLSCSPISGHRSVSWYQQTPGQGLQFLFEYFSETQRNKGNFPGRFSGRQFSNSRSEMNVSTLELGDSALYLCASSSRGQGVSLHFGNGTRLTVT.

The genes are TRBV27 and TRBJ2-3; TRBD2 matches 9 bases. In germline, CDR1 is MNHEY, CDR2 SMNVEV (reference sequence). The CDR3 is 17 amino acids. J was trimmed by 6 bases and V by 2 bases; bases with no gene match: 12. CDR3 sequence: CASSLAGGRASFDTQYF. The CDR3 nucleotides are TGTGCCAGCAGTTTAGCCGGCGGGAGGGCCTCTTTCGATACGCAGTATTTT.

As concerns this clonotype: This likely comes from a read error, as the CDR3 has no conserved phenylalanine or tryptophan at its end. This chain connects TRBV20-1 to TRBJ2-5, with 11 positions matching TRBD2. The germline V gene has CDR1 DFQATT and CDR2 SNEGSKA (reference sequence). The CDR3 length is 11 residues. V shed 5 bases and J 11 bases; nucleotides not matched to a gene: 4. CDR3 loop: CSAPLAGVQYV. CDR3 bases: TGCAGTGCTCCACTAGCGGGAGTACAGTACGTC.

The chain uses TRBV5-1 and TRBJ2-5, with 9 bases that match TRBD1. Germline V gene sequence: CDR1 SGHRS, CDR2 YFSETQ. The CDR3 runs 15 residues. V was clipped by 0 bases and J by 1 base; unmatched bases: 1. CDR3 sequence (DNA): TGCGCCAGCAGCTTGGGGGGACAGGGCCAAGAGACCCAGTACTTC. It is translated as CASSLGGQGQETQYF.

This clonotype was counted only a few times. This sequence joins TRBV18 and TRBJ2-1; D not certain. V lost 0 bases and J lost 5, with 11 bases in between. The germline CDR1 and CDR2 sequences are KGHSH and LQKENI. This CDR3 spans 15 amino acids. This CDR3 reads CASSPPSPNHNEQFF. The CDR3 nucleotides are TGTGCCAGCTCACCACCTAGCCCCAATCACAATGAGCAGTTCTTC.

The rearrangement joins TRBV11-2 to TRBJ2-4; TRBD1 matches 10 bases. The V segment lost 5 bases and the J segment 1 base; nucleotides outside the gene matches: 8. The CDR3 consists of 17 residues. CDR1 is SGHAT, CDR2 FQNNGV, per germline. The CDR3: CASSPRTGGVAKNIQYF. In DNA form, the CDR3 reads TGTGCCAGCAGCCCACGGACAGGGGGTGTTGCCAAAAACATTCAGTACTTC.

Only a few counts were recorded for this clonotype. The J gene is TRBJ1-4, the V gene TRBV2; tentative D call: TRBD1 (6 bases). V lost 5 bases and J 4 bases, leaving 14 bases between the germline ends. Germline V gene data show CDR1 as SNHLY and CDR2 as FYNNEI. The CDR3 contains 15 residues. Written as DNA, the CDR3 is TGTGCCAGCAGTCCAGGGGCAGGGGATAATGAAAAACTGTTTTTT. It translates to CASSPGAGDNEKLFF. The full variable domain, its missing parts supplied by reference TRBV2 and TRBJ1-4, is EPEVTQTPSHQVTQMGQEVILRCVPISNHLYFYWYRQILGQKVEFLVSFYNNEISEKSEIFDDQFSVERPDGSNFTLKIRSTKLEDSAMYFCASSPGAGDNEKLFFGSGTQLSVL.

V and J are TRBV11-2 and TRBJ2-1; 9 bases are shared with TRBD1. There are 17 residues in the CDR3. The V and J ends lost 0 bases and 11 bases, in that order; junction bases with no gene match: 14. Germline V gene sequence: CDR1 SGHAT, CDR2 FQNNGV. CDR3 nucleotides: TGTGCCAGCAGCTTAGATGGGGACAGGGCCTTTCAAGATCAGCAGTTCTTC. Its protein is CASSLDGDRAFQDQQFF. Drawing the rest from reference TRBV11-2 and TRBJ2-1, the complete variable domain is EAGVAQSPRYKIIEKRQSVAFWCNPISGHATLYWYQQILGQGPKLLIQFQNNGVVDDSQLPKDRFSAERLKGVDSTLKIQPAKLEDSAVYLCASSLDGDRAFQDQQFFGPGTRLTVL.

This clonotype has more than one count but fewer than ten. V usage is TRBV7-2 and J usage is TRBJ2-3, with 10 nucleotides matching TRBD2. Germline values: CDR1 SGHTA, CDR2 FQGNSA. This CDR3 has 15 amino acids. V was pared by 1 base and J by 3 bases, with 1 base of the junction left unmatched. Here the CDR3 reads CASSLDSGRTDTQYF. The CDR3 nucleotides read TGTGCCAGCAGCTTAGATAGCGGGAGGACAGATACGCAGTATTTT.

This chain links TRBV10-1 with TRBJ2-7; D gene unclear. V lost 4 bases, J lost 3 bases, and 10 bases lay in between. Germline assignment: CDR1 WNHNN and CDR2 SYGVQD (reference sequence). This CDR3 is 13 amino acids long. The DNA for the CDR3 is TGCGCCAGCAGTGTTGACACCGACTACGAGCAGTACTTC. Amino acid sequence: CASSVDTDYEQYF.

This chain connects TRBV5-1 to TRBJ1-2; D gene ambiguous. Germline values: CDR1 SGHRS, CDR2 YFSETQ. V was pared by 4 bases and J by 2 bases, with 9 bases between. There are 13 residues in the CDR3. CDR3 residues: CASSPQENYGYTF. The CDR3 region has the DNA TGCGCCAGCAGCCCGCAGGAGAACTATGGCTACACCTTC.

J is TRBJ2-5 and V is TRBV7-2; tentative D call: TRBD1 (5 bases). The germline CDR1 and CDR2 sequences are SGHTA and FQGNSA. This CDR3 spans 13 amino acids. V was pared by 5 bases and J by 4 bases, with 11 bases between. CDR3 region: CASSGAGLETQYF. CDR3 bases: TGTGCCAGCAGCGGGGCAGGGCTAGAGACCCAGTACTTC.

This clonotype was observed a handful of times. The germline gene is not matched at one end of the junction; a read error may be the cause. The chain employs TRBV20-1 and TRBJ1-3; D call uncertain. Germline V gives CDR1 DFQATT, CDR2 SNEGSKA (reference sequence). CDR3 length: 14 residues. DNA of the CDR3: TGCAGTGCTAGTCGATTAAACTCTGGGAACACCATATATTTT. Translated: CSASRLNSGNTIYF.

The V gene is TRBV6-5, the J gene TRBJ2-7; D call uncertain. Between the trimmed V and J ends, which lost 0 bases and 6 bases, there was a span of 9 bases. Germline CDR1 MNHEY, CDR2 SVGAGI. The CDR3 length is 13 residues. The CDR3 coding sequence is TGTGCCAGCAGTTACTCTGCGGCCGGCGAGCAGTACTTC. It is translated as CASSYSAAGEQYF.

The V and J genes are TRBV4-2 and TRBJ2-5; possible D gene TRBD2, 5 bases. Between the trimmed V and J ends, which lost 4 bases and 5 bases, there was a span of 11 bases. The CDR3 spans 13 residues. Germline loops: CDR1 LGHNA, CDR2 YNFKEQ. The chain's CDR3 is CASSRRTEETQYF. The CDR3 region has the DNA TGTGCCAGCAGCCGGAGGACCGAGGAGACCCAGTACTTC.

CDR3 amino acids: CATTPGRSSYEQYV. In DNA form, the CDR3 reads TGCGCCACAACCCCGGGACGAAGCTCCTACGAGCAGTACGTC. This chain links TRBV4-1 with TRBJ2-7; possibly TRBD1 or TRBD2 for D (5 bases each). This CDR3 has 14 residues. Germline V gene data show CDR1 as MGHRA and CDR2 as YSYEKL. V shed 10 bases and J shed 0 bases, with 16 bases lying between them.

This clonotype occurred a few times. The chain recombines TRBV20-1 with TRBJ1-1; D perhaps matches TRBD1 (5 bases). V shed 5 bases and J shed 3 bases, with 22 bases lying between them. In germline, CDR1 is DFQATT, CDR2 SNEGSKA (reference sequence). The CDR3 runs 16 residues. In DNA form, the CDR3 reads TGCAGTGCTTTAGCGGGGCAGGCGGGCGGGGACACTGAAGCTTTCTTT. Translation gives CSALAGQAGGDTEAFF.